The T cell receptor beta chain described here comes from a study of blood T cells in healthy people across ages. Findings and caveats of the study: Donor CMV status, an unknown factor, possibly confounded changes in expanded clonotypes. Diversity figures derived from one million T cells were judged to underestimate the true value.

V dropped 3 bases and J dropped 6 bases, with 18 bases sitting between them. This CDR3 region has 15 residues. Germline lookup yields CDR1 SGHRS and CDR2 YFSETQ. Primers used in a second PCR of about 6 to 12 cycles were a sample-barcoded 5' primer and a J-beta primer mix. TCRdb re-called the 5' RACE reads through MiXCR, storing one row per CDR3 protein. Of 1.8 million or so distinct CDR3 sequences in the sample, 39% were seen once. This clonotype was detected a few times. No antigen is known for it. The receptor comes from a human donor in good health. The sequenced sample consisted of blood. J is TRBJ1-2 and V is TRBV5-1; unclear D gene. CDR3 DNA sequence: TGCGCCAGCAGCTCCAACTTCGGACCTTCTAATGGCTACACCTTC. Protein: CASSSNFGPSNGYTF.